This T cell receptor beta chain was captured by sequencing in a study of T cell changes during pregnancy in multiple sclerosis (dated by TCRdb to 2018 to 2020). Looking at the study overall: In women with multiple sclerosis, the researchers looked at how the T cell repertoire shifted as pregnancy progressed.

The method was the immunoSEQ multiplex PCR assay. TCRdb carries this immuneACCESS record with in-frame sequences only. Its versions omit some clonotypes, under half of them owing to an unresolved V gene in the studies checked, with the rest unexplained. The sample contains roughly 87,000 clones, 91% of them found a single time. The ten largest clones capture approximately 3.3% of the sample. Reading from cysteine to phenylalanine, the CDR3 counts 12 amino acids. Only the CDR3 region is kept as DNA, spanning 36 bases read in frame from base 1. Per the germline V gene, MGHRA is the CDR1 and YSYEKL is the CDR2. About this clone itself: Its antigen is unknown. No base-level quality is on record; no much larger clone is a single base apart.

The sequence derives from a female donor in good health, serving as a control in a pregnancy study. Some clones in this sample may be carry-over from other donors' samples. Specimen: PBMCs, collected in the first trimester of pregnancy. The chain is encoded by TRBV4-1 joined to TRBJ2-5; the D region possibly corresponds to TRBD2 (5 bases align). With the DNA end fitting TRBJ2-7 better, the J assignment may be wrong. The nucleotide sequence is given as TGCGCCAGCAGCCAAGTCGCGGGCGAGCAGTACTTC. This is translated as CASSQVAGEQYF.